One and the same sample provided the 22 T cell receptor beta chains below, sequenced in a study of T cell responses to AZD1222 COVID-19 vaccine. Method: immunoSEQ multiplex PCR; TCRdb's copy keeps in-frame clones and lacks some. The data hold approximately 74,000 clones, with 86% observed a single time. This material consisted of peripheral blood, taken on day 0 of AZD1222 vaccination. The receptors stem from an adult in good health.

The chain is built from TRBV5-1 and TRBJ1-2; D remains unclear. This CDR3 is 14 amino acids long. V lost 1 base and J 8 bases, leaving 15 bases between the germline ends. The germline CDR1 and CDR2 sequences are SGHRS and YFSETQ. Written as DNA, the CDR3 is TGCGCCAGCAGCTTGAGTACTACGGGCGAAGGCTACACCTTC. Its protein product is CASSLSTTGEGYTF.

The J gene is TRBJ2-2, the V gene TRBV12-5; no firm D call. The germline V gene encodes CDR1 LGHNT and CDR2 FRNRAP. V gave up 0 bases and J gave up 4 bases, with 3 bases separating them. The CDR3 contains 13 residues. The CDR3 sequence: CASGLVPTGELFF. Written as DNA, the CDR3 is TGTGCTAGTGGTTTGGTCCCCACCGGGGAGCTGTTTTTT.

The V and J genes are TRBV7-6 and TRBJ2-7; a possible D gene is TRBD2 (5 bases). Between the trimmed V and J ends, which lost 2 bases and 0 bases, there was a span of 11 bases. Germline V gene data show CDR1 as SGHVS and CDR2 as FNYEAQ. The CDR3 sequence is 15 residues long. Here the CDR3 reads CASSLSGRTSYEQYF. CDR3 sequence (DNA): TGTGCCAGCAGCTTAAGCGGCAGGACCTCCTACGAGCAGTACTTC.

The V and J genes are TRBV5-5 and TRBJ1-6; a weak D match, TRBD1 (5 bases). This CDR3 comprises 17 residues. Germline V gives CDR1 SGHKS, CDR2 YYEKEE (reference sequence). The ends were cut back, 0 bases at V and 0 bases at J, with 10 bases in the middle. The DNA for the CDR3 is TGTGCCAGCAGCTTGGAATACAGGAGCTCCTATAATTCACCCCTCCACTTT. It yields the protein CASSLEYRSSYNSPLHF.

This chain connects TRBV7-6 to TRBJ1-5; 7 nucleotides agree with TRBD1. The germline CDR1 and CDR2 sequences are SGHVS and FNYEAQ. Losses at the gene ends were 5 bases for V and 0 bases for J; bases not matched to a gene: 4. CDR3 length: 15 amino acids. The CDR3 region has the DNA TGTGCCAGCAGCCGGGACAGCAATAGCAATCAGCCCCAGCATTTT. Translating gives CASSRDSNSNQPQHF.

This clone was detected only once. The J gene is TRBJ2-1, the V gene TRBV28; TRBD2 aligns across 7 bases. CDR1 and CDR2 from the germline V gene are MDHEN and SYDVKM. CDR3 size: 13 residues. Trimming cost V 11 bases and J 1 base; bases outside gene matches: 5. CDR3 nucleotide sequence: TGTGCCCTGGGGCGGGAGTCCTACAATGAGCAGTTCTTC. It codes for CALGRESYNEQFF.

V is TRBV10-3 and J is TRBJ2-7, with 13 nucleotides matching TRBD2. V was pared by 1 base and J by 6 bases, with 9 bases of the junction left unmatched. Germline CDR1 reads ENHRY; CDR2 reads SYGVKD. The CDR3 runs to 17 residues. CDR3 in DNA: TGTGCCATCAGTGAGTATACTAGCGGGAGGGCCTATACCGAGCAGTACTTC. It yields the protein CAISEYTSGRAYTEQYF.

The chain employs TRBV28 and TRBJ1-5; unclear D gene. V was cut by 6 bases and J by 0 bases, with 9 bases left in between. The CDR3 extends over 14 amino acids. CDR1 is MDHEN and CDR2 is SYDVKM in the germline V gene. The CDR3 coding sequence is TGTGCCAGCAGCCTATCTTATAGCAATCAGCCCCAGCATTTT. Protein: CASSLSYSNQPQHF.

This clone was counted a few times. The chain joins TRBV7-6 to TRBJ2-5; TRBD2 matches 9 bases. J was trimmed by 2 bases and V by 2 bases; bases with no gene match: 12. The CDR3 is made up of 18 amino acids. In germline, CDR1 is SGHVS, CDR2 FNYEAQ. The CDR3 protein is CASSLWPSGDNLQETQYF. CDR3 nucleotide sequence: TGTGCCAGCAGCTTATGGCCTAGCGGGGACAACTTACAAGAGACCCAGTACTTC.

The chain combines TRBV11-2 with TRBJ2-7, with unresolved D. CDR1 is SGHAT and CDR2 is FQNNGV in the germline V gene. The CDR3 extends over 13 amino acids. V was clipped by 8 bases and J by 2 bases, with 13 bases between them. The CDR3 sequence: CASLPDGAYEQYF. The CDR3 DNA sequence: TGTGCCAGCCTTCCCGACGGTGCCTACGAGCAGTACTTC.

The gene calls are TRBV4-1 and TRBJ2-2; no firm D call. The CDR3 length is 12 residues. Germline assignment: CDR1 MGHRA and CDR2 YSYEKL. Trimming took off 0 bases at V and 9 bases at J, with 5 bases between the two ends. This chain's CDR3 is CASSQDGRELFF. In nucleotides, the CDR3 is TGCGCCAGCAGCCAAGATGGTCGGGAGCTGTTTTTT.

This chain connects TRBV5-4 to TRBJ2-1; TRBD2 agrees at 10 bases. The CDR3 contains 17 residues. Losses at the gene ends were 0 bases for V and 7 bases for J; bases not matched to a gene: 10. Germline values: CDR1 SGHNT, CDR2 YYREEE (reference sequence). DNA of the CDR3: TGTGCCAGCAGCTTGGGGATACTAGCGGGACCTTCTAATGAGCAGTTCTTC. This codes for CASSLGILAGPSNEQFF.

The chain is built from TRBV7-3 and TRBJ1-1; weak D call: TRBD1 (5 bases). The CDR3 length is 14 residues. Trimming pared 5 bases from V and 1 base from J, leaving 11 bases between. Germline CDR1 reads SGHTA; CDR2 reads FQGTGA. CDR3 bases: TGTGCCAGCAGCGAACAGGCGTCGAACACTGAAGCTTTCTTT. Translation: CASSEQASNTEAFF.

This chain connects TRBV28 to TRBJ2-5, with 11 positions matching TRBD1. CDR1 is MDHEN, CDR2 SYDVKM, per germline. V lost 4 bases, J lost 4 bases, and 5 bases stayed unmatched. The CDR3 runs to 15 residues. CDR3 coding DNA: TGTGCCAGCAGTTCAATGGGACAGGGGGTAGAGACCCAGTACTTC. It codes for CASSSMGQGVETQYF.

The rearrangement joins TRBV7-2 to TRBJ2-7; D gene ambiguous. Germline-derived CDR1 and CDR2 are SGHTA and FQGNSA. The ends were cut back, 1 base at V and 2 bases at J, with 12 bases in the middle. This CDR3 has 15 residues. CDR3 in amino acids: CASSLVSGRTYEQYF. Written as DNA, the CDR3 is TGTGCCAGCAGCTTAGTGTCGGGCAGGACCTACGAGCAGTACTTC.

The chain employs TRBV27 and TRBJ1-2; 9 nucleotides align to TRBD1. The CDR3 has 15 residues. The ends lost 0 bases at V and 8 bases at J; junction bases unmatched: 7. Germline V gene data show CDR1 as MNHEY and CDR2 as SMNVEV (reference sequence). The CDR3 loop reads CASSLSRDRVGGYTF. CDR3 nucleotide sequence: TGTGCCAGCAGTTTATCCAGGGACAGGGTCGGAGGCTACACCTTC.

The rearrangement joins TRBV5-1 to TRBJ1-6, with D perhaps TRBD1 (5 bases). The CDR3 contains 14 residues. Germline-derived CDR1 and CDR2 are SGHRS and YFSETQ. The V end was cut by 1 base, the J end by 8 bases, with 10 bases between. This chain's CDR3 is CASSLQGWDSPLHF. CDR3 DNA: TGCGCCAGCAGCTTGCAGGGTTGGGATTCACCCCTCCACTTT.

CDR3 region: CASSEALRKGAVLNTEAFF. The CDR3 coding sequence is TGTGCCAGCAGTGAAGCGCTTCGTAAGGGGGCGGTTCTGAACACTGAAGCTTTCTTT. This sequence joins TRBV2 and TRBJ1-1, with TRBD1 matching over 7 bases. CDR3 size: 19 residues. Germline CDR1 and CDR2: SNHLY and FYNNEI. J gave up 0 bases and V 0 bases, and 13 bases lay outside the gene matches.

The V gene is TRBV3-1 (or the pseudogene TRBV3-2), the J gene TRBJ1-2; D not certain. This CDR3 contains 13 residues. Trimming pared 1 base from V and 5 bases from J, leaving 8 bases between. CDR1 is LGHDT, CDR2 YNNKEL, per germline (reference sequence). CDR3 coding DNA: TGTGCCAGCAGCCAAGGGGGATATTATGGCTACACCTTC. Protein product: CASSQGGYYGYTF.

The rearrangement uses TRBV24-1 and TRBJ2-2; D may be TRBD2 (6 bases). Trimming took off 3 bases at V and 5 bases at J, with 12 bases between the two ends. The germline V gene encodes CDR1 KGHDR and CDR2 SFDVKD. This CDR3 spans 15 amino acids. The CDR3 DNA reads TGTGCCACCAGTGATGCGGGACGGGGGACCGGGGAGCTGTTTTTT. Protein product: CATSDAGRGTGELFF.

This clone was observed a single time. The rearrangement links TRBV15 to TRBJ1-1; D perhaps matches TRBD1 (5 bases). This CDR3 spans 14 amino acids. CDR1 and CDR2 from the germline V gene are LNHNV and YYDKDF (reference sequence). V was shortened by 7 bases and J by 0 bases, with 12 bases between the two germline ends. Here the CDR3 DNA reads TGTGCCACCAAAACGGGACGGTTGAACACTGAAGCTTTCTTT. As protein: CATKTGRLNTEAFF.

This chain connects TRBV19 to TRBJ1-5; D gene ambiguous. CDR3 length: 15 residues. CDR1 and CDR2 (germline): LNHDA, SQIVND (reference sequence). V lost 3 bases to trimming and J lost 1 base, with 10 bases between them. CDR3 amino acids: CASSIFGESNQPQHF. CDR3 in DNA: TGTGCCAGTAGTATCTTTGGGGAAAGCAATCAGCCCCAGCATTTT. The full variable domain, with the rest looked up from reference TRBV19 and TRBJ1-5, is DGGITQSPKYLFRKEGQNVTLSCEQNLNHDAMYWYRQDPGQGLRLIYYSQIVNDFQKGDIAEGYSVSREKKESFPLTVTSAQKNPTAFYLCASSIFGESNQPQHFGDGTRLSIL.